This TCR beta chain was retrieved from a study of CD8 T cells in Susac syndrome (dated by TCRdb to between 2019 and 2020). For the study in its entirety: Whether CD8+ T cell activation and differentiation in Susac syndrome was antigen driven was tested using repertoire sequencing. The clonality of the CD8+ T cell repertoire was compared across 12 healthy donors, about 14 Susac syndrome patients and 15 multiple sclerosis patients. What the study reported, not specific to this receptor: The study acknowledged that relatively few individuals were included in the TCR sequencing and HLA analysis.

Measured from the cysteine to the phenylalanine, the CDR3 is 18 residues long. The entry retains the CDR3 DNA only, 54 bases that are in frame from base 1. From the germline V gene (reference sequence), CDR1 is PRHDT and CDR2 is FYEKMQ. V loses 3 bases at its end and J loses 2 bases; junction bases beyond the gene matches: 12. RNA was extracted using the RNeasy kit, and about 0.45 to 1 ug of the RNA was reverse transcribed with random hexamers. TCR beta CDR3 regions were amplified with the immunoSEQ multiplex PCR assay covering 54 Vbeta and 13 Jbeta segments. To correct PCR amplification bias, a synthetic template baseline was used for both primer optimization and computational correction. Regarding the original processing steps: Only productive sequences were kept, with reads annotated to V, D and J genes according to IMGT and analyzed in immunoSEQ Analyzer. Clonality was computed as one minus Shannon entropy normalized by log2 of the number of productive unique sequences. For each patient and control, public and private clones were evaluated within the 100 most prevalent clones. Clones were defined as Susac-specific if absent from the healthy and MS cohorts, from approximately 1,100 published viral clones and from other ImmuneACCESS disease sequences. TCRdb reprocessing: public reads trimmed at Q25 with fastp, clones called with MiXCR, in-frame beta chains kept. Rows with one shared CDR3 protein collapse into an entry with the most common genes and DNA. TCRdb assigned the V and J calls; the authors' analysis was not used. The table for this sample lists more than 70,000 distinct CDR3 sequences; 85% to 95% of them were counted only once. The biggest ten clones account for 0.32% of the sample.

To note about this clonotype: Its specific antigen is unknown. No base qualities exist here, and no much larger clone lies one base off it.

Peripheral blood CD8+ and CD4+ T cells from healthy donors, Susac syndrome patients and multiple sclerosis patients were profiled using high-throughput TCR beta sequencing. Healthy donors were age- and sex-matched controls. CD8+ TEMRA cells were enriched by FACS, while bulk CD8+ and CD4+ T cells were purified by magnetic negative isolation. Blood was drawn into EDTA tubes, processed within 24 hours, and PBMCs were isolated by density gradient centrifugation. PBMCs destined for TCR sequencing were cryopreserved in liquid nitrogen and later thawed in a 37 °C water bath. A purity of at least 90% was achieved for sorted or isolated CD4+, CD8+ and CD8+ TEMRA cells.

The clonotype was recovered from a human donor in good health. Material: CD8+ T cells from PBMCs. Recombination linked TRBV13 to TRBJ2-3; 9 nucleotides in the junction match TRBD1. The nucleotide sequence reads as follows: TGTGCCAGCAGCTTCTCGCCTGGACAGGGGACCAACACAGATACGCAGTATTTT. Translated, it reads CASSFSPGQGTNTDTQYF.